The 7 T cell receptor beta chains below all came from one sample that was sequenced in a study of graft-versus-host responses after intestinal transplantation. Using immunoSEQ multiplex PCR, the repertoire was profiled, and TCRdb retains in-frame clones only, with some absent. This table has around 120,000 clones, about 93% appearing once. Their cognate antigens are unknown. This specimen was unstimulated CD4+ T cells sorted from spleen or lymph node cells, taken before intestinal transplant. The receptor source for this set is a human donor who received an intestinal transplant.

This clone is a singleton in its sample. This sequence joins TRBV30 and TRBJ1-5, with D possibly being TRBD1 (6 bases). The germline CDR1 and CDR2 sequences are GTSNPN and SVGIG (reference sequence). V shed 7 bases and J shed 0 bases, with 13 bases lying between them. The CDR3 is 14 amino acids. The CDR3 bases are TGTGCCTCCTCGGACAGCTATAGCAATCAGCCCCAGCATTTT. Its translation: CASSDSYSNQPQHF.

V usage is TRBV5-1 and J usage is TRBJ2-7, with a weak D call TRBD1 (6 bases). Germline V gene sequence: CDR1 SGHRS, CDR2 YFSETQ. V was clipped by 0 bases and J by 2 bases, with 9 bases between them. This CDR3 has 14 residues. CDR3 sequence: CASSLAGGTYEQYF. Written as DNA, the CDR3 is TGCGCCAGCAGCTTGGCTGGGGGCACCTACGAGCAGTACTTC. The full variable domain, in which reference TRBV5-1 and TRBJ2-7 provide the parts outside the CDR3, is KAGVTQTPRYLIKTRGQQVTLSCSPISGHRSVSWYQQTPGQGLQFLFEYFSETQRNKGNFPGRFSGRQFSNSRSEMNVSTLELGDSALYLCASSLAGGTYEQYFGPGTRLTVT.

The chain uses TRBV14 and TRBJ1-1; D remains unclear. Trimming pared 4 bases from V and 1 base from J, leaving 10 bases between. The CDR3 spans 14 residues. Germline CDR1 SGHDN, CDR2 FVKESK. The CDR3 protein is CASSPYVSNTEAFF. The CDR3 coding sequence is TGTGCCAGCAGCCCGTATGTTTCGAACACTGAAGCTTTCTTT.

The chain joins TRBV5-4 to TRBJ2-5, with TRBD2 matching 11 bases. Per germline, CDR1 SGHNT and CDR2 YYREEE (reference sequence). The junction had 4 bases not matched to a gene; V was cut back by 0 bases and J by 3 bases. CDR3 length: 16 amino acids. This chain's CDR3 is CASSLDGTSGKETQYF. The CDR3 coding sequence is TGTGCCAGCAGCTTGGACGGGACTAGCGGAAAAGAGACCCAGTACTTC.

V usage is TRBV5-8 and J usage is TRBJ2-7; D is ambiguous. Trimming took 7 bases from V and 1 from J, leaving 18 bases between them. Germline CDR1 and CDR2: SGHTS and YDEGEE. The CDR3 has 15 residues. Written as DNA, the CDR3 is TGTGCCAGCCGGGCAGGATTAATCAAGTCCTACGAGCAGTACTTC. Residues: CASRAGLIKSYEQYF. Full variable domain (missing parts from reference TRBV5-8 and TRBJ2-7): EAGVTQSPTHLIKTRGQQATLRCSPISGHTSVYWYQQALGLGLQFLLWYDEGEERNRGNFPPRFSGRQFPNYSSELNVNALELEDSALYLCASRAGLIKSYEQYFGPGTRLTVT.

The chain carries TRBV6-5 and TRBJ1-2, with TRBD1 as a possible D gene (5 bases). The germline gives CDR1 MNHEY, CDR2 SVGAGI. The CDR3 extends over 14 amino acids. The V gene lost 6 bases and the J gene lost 0 bases, with 11 bases spanning the gap. CDR3 sequence reads: CASRPGGSNYGYTF. The DNA for the CDR3 is TGTGCCAGCAGACCGGGGGGTTCTAACTATGGCTACACCTTC.

This chain's CDR3 is CASSLDSDDTEAFF. DNA for the CDR3: TGTGCCAGCAGCTTAGATTCAGATGACACTGAAGCTTTCTTT. The chain recombines TRBV11-3 with TRBJ1-1; D unresolved. Germline-derived CDR1 and CDR2 are SGHNT and YENEEA. Trimming shortened V by 0 bases and J by 3 bases, and 8 bases separated the two germline ends. The CDR3 loop spans 14 amino acids. Drawing the rest from reference TRBV11-3 and TRBJ1-1, the complete variable domain is EAGVVQSPRYKIIEKKQPVAFWCNPISGHNTLYWYLQNLGQGPELLIRYENEEAVDDSQLPKDRFSAERLKGVDSTLKIQPAELGDSAVYLCASSLDSDDTEAFFGQGTRLTVV.